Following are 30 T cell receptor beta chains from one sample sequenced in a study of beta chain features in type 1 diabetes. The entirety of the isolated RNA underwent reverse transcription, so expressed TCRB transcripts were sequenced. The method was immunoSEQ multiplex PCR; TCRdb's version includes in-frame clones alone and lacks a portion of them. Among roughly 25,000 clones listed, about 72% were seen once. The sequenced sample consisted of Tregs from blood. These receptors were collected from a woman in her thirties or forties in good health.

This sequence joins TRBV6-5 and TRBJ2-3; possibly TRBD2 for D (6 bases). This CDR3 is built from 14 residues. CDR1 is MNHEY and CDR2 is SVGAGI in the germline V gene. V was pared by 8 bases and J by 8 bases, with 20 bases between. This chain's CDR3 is CASAIGTPRGTQYF. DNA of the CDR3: TGTGCCAGCGCAATAGGGACTCCTCGGGGTACGCAGTATTTT.

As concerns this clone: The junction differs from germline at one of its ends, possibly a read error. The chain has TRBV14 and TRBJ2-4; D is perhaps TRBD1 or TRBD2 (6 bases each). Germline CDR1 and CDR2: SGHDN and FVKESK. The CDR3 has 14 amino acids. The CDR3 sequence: CASRQGGRGNIQYF. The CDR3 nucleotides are TGTGCCAGCAGACAAGGGGGGCGAGGGAACATTCAGTACTTC.

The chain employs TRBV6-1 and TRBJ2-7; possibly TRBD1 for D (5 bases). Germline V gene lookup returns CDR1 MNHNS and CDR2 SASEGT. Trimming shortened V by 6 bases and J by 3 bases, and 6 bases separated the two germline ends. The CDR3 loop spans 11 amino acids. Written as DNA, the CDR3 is TGTGCCAGCAGGGACAACTACGAGCAGTACTTC. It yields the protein CASRDNYEQYF.

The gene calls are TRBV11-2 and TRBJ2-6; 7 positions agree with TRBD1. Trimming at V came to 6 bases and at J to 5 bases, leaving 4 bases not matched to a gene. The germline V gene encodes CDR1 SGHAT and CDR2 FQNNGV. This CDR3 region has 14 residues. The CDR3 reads CASRNRGWANVLTF. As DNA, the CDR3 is TGTGCCAGCAGGAACAGGGGATGGGCCAACGTCCTGACTTTC.

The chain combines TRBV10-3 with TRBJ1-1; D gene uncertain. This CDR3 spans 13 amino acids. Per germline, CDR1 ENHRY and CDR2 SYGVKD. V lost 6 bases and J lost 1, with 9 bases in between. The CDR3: CAISGWANTEAFF. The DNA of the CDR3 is TGTGCCATCAGCGGATGGGCGAACACTGAAGCTTTCTTT.

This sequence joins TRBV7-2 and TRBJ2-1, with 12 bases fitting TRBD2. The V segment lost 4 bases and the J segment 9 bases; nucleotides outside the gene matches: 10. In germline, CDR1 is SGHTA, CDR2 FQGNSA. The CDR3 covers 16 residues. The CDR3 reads CASSSRSSGGVVEQFF. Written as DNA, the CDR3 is TGTGCCAGCAGCTCACGCTCTAGCGGGGGGGTCGTTGAGCAGTTCTTC.

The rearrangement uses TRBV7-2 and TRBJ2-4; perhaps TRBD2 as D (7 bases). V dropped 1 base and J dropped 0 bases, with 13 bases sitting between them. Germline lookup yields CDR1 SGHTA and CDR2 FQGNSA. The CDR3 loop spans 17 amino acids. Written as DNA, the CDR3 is TGTGCCAGCAGCTTAGTAGGGGGGGGCGTAGCCAAAAACATTCAGTACTTC. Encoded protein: CASSLVGGGVAKNIQYF.

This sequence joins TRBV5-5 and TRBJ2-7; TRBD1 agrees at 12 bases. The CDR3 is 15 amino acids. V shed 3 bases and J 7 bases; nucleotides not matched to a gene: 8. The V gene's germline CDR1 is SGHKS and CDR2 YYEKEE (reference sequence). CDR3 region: CASSYRDRGRWEQYF. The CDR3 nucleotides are TGTGCCAGCAGCTACCGGGACAGGGGGCGATGGGAGCAGTACTTC.

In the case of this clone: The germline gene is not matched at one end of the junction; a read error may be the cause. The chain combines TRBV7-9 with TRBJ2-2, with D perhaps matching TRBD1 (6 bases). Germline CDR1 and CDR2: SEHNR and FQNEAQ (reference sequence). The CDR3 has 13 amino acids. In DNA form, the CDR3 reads TGTGCCGGCAGACAGGTGGACACCGGGGAGCTGTTTTTT. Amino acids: CAGRQVDTGELFF.

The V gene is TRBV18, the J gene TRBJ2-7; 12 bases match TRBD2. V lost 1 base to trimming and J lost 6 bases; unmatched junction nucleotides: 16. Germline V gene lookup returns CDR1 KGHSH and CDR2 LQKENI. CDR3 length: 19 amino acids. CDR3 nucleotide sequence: TGTGCCAGCTCACCACGCCAACTAGCGGGGGGCGCCAGGGAGCTCGAGCAGTACTTC. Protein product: CASSPRQLAGGARELEQYF.

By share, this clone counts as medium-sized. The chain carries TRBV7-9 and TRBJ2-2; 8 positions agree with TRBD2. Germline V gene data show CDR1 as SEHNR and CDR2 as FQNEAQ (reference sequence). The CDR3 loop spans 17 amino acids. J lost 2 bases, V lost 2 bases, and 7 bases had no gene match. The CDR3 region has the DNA TGTGCCAGCAGCTTAATCGGTAGCGGGGTAAACACCGGGGAGCTGTTTTTT. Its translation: CASSLIGSGVNTGELFF.

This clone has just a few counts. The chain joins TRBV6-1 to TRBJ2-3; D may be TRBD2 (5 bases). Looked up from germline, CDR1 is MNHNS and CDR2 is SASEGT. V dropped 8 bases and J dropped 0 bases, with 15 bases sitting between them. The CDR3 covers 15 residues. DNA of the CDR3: TGTGCCAGCCGGAGATTGGCGGGTAGCACAGATACGCAGTATTTT. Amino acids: CASRRLAGSTDTQYF.

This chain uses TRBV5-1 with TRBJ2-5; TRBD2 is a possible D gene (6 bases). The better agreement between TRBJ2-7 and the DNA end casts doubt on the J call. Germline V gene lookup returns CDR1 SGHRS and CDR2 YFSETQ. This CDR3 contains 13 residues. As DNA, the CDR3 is TGCGCCAGCAGCTTGGACGGGGGAAGCGAGCAGTACTTC. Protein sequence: CASSLDGGSEQYF.

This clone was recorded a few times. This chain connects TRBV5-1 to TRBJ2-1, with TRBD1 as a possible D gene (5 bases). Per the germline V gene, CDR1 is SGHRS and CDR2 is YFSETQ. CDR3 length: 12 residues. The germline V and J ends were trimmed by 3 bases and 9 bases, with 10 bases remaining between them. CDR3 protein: CASSSRVSEQFF. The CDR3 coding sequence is TGCGCCAGCAGCTCCAGGGTTAGTGAGCAGTTCTTC.

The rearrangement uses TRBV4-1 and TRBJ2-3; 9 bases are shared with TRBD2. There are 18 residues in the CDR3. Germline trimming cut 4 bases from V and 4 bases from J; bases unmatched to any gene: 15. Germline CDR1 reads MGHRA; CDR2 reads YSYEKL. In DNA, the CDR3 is TGCGCCAGCAGCCTAAAGAGTTTAGAGCGGGGGGCAGCAGATACGCAGTATTTT. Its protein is CASSLKSLERGAADTQYF.

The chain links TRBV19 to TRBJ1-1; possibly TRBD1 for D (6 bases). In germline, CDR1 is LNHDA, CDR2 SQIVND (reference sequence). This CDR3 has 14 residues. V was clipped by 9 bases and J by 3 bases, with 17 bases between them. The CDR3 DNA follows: TGTGCCAGCCAGTCACAGGGAGAGCACACTGAAGCTTTCTTT. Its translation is CASQSQGEHTEAFF.

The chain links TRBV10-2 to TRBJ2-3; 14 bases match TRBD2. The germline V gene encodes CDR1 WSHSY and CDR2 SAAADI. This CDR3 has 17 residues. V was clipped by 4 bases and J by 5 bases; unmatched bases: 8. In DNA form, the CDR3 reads TGCGCCAGCAGTGTTCGCCGGACTAGCGGGGGGCGAGATACGCAGTATTTT. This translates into CASSVRRTSGGRDTQYF.

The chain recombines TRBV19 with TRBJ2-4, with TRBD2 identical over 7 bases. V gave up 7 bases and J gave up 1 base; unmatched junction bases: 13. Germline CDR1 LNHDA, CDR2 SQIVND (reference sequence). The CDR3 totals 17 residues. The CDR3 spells CASTHRPGEGAKNIQYF. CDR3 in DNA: TGTGCCAGTACCCACCGCCCCGGGGAGGGCGCCAAAAACATTCAGTACTTC.

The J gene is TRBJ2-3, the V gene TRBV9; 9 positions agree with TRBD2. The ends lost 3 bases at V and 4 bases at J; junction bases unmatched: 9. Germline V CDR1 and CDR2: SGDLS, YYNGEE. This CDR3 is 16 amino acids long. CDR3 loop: CASSATAGGTADTQYF. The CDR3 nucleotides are TGTGCCAGCAGCGCTACAGCGGGGGGTACGGCAGATACGCAGTATTTT.

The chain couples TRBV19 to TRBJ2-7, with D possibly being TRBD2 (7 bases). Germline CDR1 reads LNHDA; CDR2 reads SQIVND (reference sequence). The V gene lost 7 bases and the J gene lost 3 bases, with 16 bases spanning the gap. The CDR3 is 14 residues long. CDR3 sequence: CASNTRGGNYEQYF. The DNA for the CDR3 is TGTGCCAGTAACACGAGGGGGGGGAACTACGAGCAGTACTTC.

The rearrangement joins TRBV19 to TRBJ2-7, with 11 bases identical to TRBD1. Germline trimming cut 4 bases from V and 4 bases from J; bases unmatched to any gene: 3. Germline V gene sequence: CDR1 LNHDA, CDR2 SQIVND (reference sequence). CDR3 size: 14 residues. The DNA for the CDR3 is TGTGCCAGTAGTACCGGACAGGGGGCTTACGAGCAGTACTTC. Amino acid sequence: CASSTGQGAYEQYF. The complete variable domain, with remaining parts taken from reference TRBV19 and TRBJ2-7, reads DGGITQSPKYLFRKEGQNVTLSCEQNLNHDAMYWYRQDPGQGLRLIYYSQIVNDFQKGDIAEGYSVSREKKESFPLTVTSAQKNPTAFYLCASSTGQGAYEQYFGPGTRLTVT.

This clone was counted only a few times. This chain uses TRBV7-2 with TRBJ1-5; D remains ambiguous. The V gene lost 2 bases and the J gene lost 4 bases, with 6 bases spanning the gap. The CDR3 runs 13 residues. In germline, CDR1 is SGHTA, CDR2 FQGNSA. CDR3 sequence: CASSLFLNQPQHF. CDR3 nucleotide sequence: TGTGCCAGCAGCTTATTTCTGAATCAGCCCCAGCATTTT.

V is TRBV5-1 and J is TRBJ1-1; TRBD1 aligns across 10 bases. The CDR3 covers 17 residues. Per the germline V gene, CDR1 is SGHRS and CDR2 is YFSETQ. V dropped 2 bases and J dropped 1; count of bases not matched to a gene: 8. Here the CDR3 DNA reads TGCGCCAGCAGCTTTCGACAGGGGGCTTTATCGAACACTGAAGCTTTCTTT. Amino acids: CASSFRQGALSNTEAFF.

CDR3 sequence: CASSRRLAGGPGKDTQYF. The DNA of the CDR3 is TGTGCCAGCAGCAGACGACTAGCGGGGGGGCCGGGGAAAGATACGCAGTATTTT. The chain is built from TRBV5-4 and TRBJ2-3; 14 positions match TRBD2. The CDR3 contains 18 residues. The ends lost 4 bases at V and 5 bases at J; junction bases unmatched: 12. Germline V gene lookup returns CDR1 SGHNT and CDR2 YYREEE (reference sequence).

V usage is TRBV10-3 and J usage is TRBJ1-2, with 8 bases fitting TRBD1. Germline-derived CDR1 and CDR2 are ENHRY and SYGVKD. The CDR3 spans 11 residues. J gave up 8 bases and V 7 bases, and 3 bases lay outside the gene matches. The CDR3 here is CAITTGGGYTF. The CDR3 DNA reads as TGTGCCATCACTACAGGGGGAGGCTACACCTTC.

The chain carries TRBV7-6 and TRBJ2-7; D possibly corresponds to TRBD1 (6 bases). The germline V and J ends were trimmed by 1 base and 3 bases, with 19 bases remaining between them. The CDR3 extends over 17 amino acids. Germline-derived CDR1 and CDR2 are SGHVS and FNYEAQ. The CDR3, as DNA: TGTGCCAGCAGCTTAGTATCAGGTGGGGGCCCAAACTACGAGCAGTACTTC. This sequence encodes CASSLVSGGGPNYEQYF.

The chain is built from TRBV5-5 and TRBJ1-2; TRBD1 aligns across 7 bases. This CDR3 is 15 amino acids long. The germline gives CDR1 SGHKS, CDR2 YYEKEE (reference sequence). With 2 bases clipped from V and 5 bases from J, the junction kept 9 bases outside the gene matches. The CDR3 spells CASSLPAGTAYGYTF. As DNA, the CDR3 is TGTGCCAGCAGCTTACCCGCCGGGACAGCTTATGGCTACACCTTC.

The CDR3 DNA sequence: TGTGCCAGCACTCCGGGACAGGGTTTCTACGAGCAGTACTTC. It yields the protein CASTPGQGFYEQYF. J is TRBJ2-7 and V is TRBV6-1; TRBD1 matches 9 bases. CDR1 is MNHNS, CDR2 SASEGT, per germline. The CDR3 contains 14 residues. The trim removed 7 bases at V and 3 bases at J, leaving 7 bases unmatched.

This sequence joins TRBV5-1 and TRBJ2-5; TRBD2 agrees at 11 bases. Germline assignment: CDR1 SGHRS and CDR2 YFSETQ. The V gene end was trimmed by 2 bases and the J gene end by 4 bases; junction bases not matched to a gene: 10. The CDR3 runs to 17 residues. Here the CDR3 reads CASSLLGSTSGGETQYF. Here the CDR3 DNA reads TGCGCCAGCAGCTTATTAGGGTCAACTAGCGGGGGAGAGACCCAGTACTTC.

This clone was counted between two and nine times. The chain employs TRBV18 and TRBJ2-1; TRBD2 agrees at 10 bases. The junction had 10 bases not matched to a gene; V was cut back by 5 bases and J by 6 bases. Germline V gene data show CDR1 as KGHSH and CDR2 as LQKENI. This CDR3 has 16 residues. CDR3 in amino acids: CASSSTTSGALNEQFF. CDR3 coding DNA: TGTGCCAGCTCATCAACTACTAGCGGGGCCCTCAATGAGCAGTTCTTC.